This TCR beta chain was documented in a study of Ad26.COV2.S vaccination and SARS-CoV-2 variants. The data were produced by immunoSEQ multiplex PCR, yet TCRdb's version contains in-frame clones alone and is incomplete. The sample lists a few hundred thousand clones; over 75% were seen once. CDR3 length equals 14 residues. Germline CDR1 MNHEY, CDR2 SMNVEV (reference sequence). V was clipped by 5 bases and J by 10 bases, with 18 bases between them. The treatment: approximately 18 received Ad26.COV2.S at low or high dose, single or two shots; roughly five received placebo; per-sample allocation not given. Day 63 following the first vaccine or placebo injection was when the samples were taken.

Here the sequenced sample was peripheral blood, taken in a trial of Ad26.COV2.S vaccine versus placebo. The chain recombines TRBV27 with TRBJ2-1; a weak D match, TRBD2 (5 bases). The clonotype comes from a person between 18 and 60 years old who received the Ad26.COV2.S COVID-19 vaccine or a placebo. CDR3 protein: CASSPFGLGNEQFF. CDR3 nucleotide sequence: TGTGCCAGCAGTCCCTTTGGACTGGGGAACGAGCAGTTCTTC.